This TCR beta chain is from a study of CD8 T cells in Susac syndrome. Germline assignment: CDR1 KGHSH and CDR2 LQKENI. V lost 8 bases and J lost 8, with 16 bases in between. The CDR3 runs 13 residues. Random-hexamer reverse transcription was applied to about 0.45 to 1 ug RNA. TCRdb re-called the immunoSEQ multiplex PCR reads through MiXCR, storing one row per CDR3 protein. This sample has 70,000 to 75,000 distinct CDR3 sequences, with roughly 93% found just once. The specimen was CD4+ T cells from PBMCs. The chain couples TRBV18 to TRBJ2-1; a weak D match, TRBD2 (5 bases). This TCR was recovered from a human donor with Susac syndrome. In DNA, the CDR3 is TGTGCCAGCGACCGAGGGATTAGGGATGAGCAGTTCTTC. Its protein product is CASDRGIRDEQFF.